The present T cell receptor (beta chain) was sequenced within a study of T cell repertoires in cytomegalovirus infection. In the study overall: Public TCR beta signatures marked donors with CMV infection and the matching HLA.

V was pared by 6 bases and J by 5 bases, with 6 bases of the junction left unmatched. There are 15 residues in the CDR3. CDR1 is ENHRY, CDR2 SYGVKD, per germline. Study outcomes and limitations: Clonotypes of TCR beta that were HLA-C-restricted and CMV-specific dominated the ex vivo response.

MiXCR, applied by TCRdb to the reads, yields one record per CDR3 protein. The sample contains 450,000 to 650,000 distinct CDR3 sequences, around 27% of which appear only once. As for this clonotype: The antigen is unknown.

Sequenced input: PBMCs. This chain uses TRBV10-3 with TRBJ2-1; 11 bases are a match to TRBD2. This TCR was sampled from a human donor in good health (CMV status not recorded). Some clones in this sample may be carry-over from other donors' samples. CDR3 residues: CAIRTSGNSNNEQFF. Here the CDR3 DNA reads TGTGCCATCAGGACTAGCGGGAATTCCAACAATGAGCAGTTCTTC.